The 25 T cell receptor beta chains below all came from one sample that was sequenced in a study of radiation and T cells in renal cell carcinoma (dated by TCRdb to the early 2020s). The sample's time point label is to be understood as: baseline pretreatment blood. What the treatment or condition label conveys for this sample: 15 Gy SBRT to primary tumor, nephrectomy 4 weeks later. Libraries came from the immunoSEQ multiplex PCR assay. Entries here come from immuneACCESS through TCRdb and include only in-frame sequences with V and J called. Some clones fail to appear in such tables; in the studies checked, an unresolved V gene covers under half of the shortfall, and the cause of the remainder is unknown. For this sample there are about 91,000 clones; 82% appear just once. Of the sample, 6% to 7% is held by the ten largest clones. Sequenced material: blood, taken from a patient whose treatment included radiotherapy and nephrectomy. The source is a man aged 55 to 70 with renal cell carcinoma.

The chain employs TRBV7-3 and TRBJ2-2, with 7 nucleotides matching TRBD1. CDR1 is SGHTA and CDR2 is FQGTGA in the germline V gene. V lost 5 bases to trimming and J lost 3 bases; unmatched junction nucleotides: 3. The CDR3 spans 14 residues. The chain's CDR3 is CASSQGQYTGELFF. The CDR3 DNA is TGTGCCAGCAGCCAGGGACAGTACACCGGGGAGCTGTTTTTT.

In this sample, this clone turned up a few times. The chain links TRBV9 to TRBJ2-3; D gene unclear. V dropped 4 bases and J dropped 2 bases, with 5 bases sitting between them. Germline CDR1 is SGDLS and CDR2 is YYNGEE. The CDR3 loop spans 12 amino acids. CDR3: CASSRATDTQYF. CDR3 nucleotides: TGTGCCAGCAGCCGAGCCACAGATACGCAGTATTTT.

The rearrangement links TRBV4-3 to TRBJ2-1, with 13 positions matching TRBD2. V dropped 0 bases and J dropped 8; count of bases not matched to a gene: 10. The CDR3 is 18 residues long. CDR1 LGHNA and CDR2 YSLEER come from the germline V gene. The CDR3, as DNA: TGCGCCAGCAGCCAAGACTCCCTAGGGACTAGCGGGATTTATGAGCAGTTCTTC. It is translated as CASSQDSLGTSGIYEQFF.

There are many counts of this clone. V usage is TRBV7-3 and J usage is TRBJ2-1; the D is unclear. V was cut by 0 bases and J by 3 bases, with 9 bases left in between. Germline CDR1 SGHTA, CDR2 FQGTGA. This CDR3 spans 15 amino acids. The CDR3 spells CASSLTLQYYNEQFF. The CDR3 coding sequence is TGTGCCAGCAGCTTAACGTTACAATACTACAATGAGCAGTTCTTC.

The rearrangement uses TRBV15 and TRBJ2-7, with 11 bases matching TRBD1. This CDR3 is built from 15 residues. J gave up 9 bases and V 0 bases, and 7 bases lay outside the gene matches. The germline V gene encodes CDR1 LNHNV and CDR2 YYDKDF (reference sequence). In nucleotides, the CDR3 is TGTGCCACCAGCAGAGATAAGGGACAGGGGGTCCTGCAGTACTTC. It codes for CATSRDKGQGVLQYF.

This clone was seen a few times. The chain employs TRBV11-2 and TRBJ1-1, with 7 positions matching TRBD1. The CDR3 is made up of 15 amino acids. CDR1 is SGHAT and CDR2 is FQNNGV in the germline V gene. The J segment lost 1 base and the V segment lost 6 bases, leaving 8 bases of the junction unmatched. CDR3 loop: CASSRAGGTNTEAFF. DNA of the CDR3: TGTGCCAGCAGTAGAGCAGGGGGTACGAACACTGAAGCTTTCTTT.

The chain carries TRBV6-5 and TRBJ1-2, with TRBD1 matching over 10 bases. CDR1 MNHEY and CDR2 SVGAGI come from the germline V gene. This CDR3 is 14 amino acids long. V trimming: 4 bases; J trimming: 2 bases; junction bases outside the gene matches: 1. CDR3 loop: CASSSDRGNYGYTF. The CDR3 DNA reads TGTGCCAGCAGTTCGGACAGGGGGAACTATGGCTACACCTTC.

The V and J genes are TRBV14 and TRBJ1-3; D remains unclear. V lost 4 bases and J 5 bases, leaving 6 bases between the germline ends. Germline values: CDR1 SGHDN, CDR2 FVKESK. The CDR3 contains 12 residues. CDR3 DNA sequence: TGTGCCAGCAGCCTTTCACGAAACACCATATATTTT. Protein sequence: CASSLSRNTIYF. The entire variable domain, with the rest obtained from reference TRBV14 and TRBJ1-3, is as follows: EAGVTQFPSHSVIEKGQTVTLRCDPISGHDNLYWYRRVMGKEIKFLLHFVKESKQDESGMPNNRFLAERTGGTYSTLKVQPAELEDSGVYFCASSLSRNTIYFGEGSWLTVV.

V is TRBV4-2 and J is TRBJ2-3; D is perhaps TRBD1 (6 bases). From germline, CDR1 is LGHNA and CDR2 YNFKEQ. V dropped 0 bases and J dropped 3 bases, with 10 bases sitting between them. The CDR3 covers 15 residues. CDR3 coding DNA: TGTGCCAGCAGCCAAGAACAGGGTAATACAGATACGCAGTATTTT. This encodes CASSQEQGNTDTQYF.

The sample holds one count of this clone. The V call is TRBV19, the J call TRBJ1-2, with D uncertain. V was clipped by 3 bases and J by 4 bases, with 9 bases between them. This CDR3 is built from 13 residues. CDR1 is LNHDA, CDR2 SQIVND, per germline (reference sequence). CDR3 nucleotides: TGTGCCAGTAGTATCGGGCAGTCCTATGGCTACACCTTC. Encoded protein: CASSIGQSYGYTF.

This rearrangement joins TRBV10-3 to TRBJ2-3; no clear D gene. The V end was cut by 4 bases, the J end by 2 bases, with 13 bases between. There are 15 residues in the CDR3. The germline V gene encodes CDR1 ENHRY and CDR2 SYGVKD. This CDR3 is CAISGPPGLTDTQYF. CDR3 coding DNA: TGTGCCATCAGTGGACCCCCGGGCCTCACAGATACGCAGTATTTT.

There are a few counts of this clone. V and J are TRBV10-3 and TRBJ1-4, with a possible D match to TRBD1 (5 bases). Germline V gene sequence: CDR1 ENHRY, CDR2 SYGVKD. This CDR3 spans 14 amino acids. Between the trimmed V and J ends, which lost 2 bases and 8 bases, there was a span of 12 bases. The CDR3 DNA reads TGTGCCATCAGTGAGAGGCAGGGTAGGGAAAAACTGTTTTTT. Its translation: CAISERQGREKLFF.

The genes are TRBV10-2 and TRBJ1-1, with 9 bases lining up with TRBD1. The junction had 6 bases not matched to a gene; V was cut back by 7 bases and J by 9 bases. Germline-derived CDR1 and CDR2 are WSHSY and SAAADI. The length of the CDR3 is 12 residues. The CDR3 sequence is CASTPGQGQAFF. The CDR3 DNA follows: TGCGCCAGCACCCCGGGACAGGGACAAGCTTTCTTT.

J is TRBJ1-2 and V is TRBV15, with unresolved D. Germline V gene data show CDR1 as LNHNV and CDR2 as YYDKDF (reference sequence). The CDR3 consists of 12 residues. Trimming pared 1 base from V and 10 bases from J, leaving 10 bases between. The CDR3 protein is CATSRAFQAYTF. In DNA, the CDR3 is TGTGCCACCAGCAGAGCCTTTCAGGCCTACACCTTC. Combining the CDR3 with reference TRBV15 and TRBJ1-2 gives the whole variable domain DAMVIQNPRYQVTQFGKPVTLSCSQTLNHNVMYWYQQKSSQAPKLLFHYYDKDFNNEADTPDNFQSRRPNTSFCFLDIRSPGLGDTAMYLCATSRAFQAYTFGSGTRLTVV.

This sequence joins TRBV6-6 and TRBJ1-6; D ambiguous. The CDR3 totals 13 residues. V dropped 6 bases and J dropped 7 bases, with 10 bases sitting between them. Germline lookup yields CDR1 MNHNY and CDR2 SVGAGI (reference sequence). CDR3 bases: TGTGCCAGCAGCTACGCGGAAAATTCACCCCTCCACTTT. It specifies CASSYAENSPLHF.

V gene TRBV9 combines with J gene TRBJ2-2; D gene unclear. The CDR3 length is 17 residues. Per germline, CDR1 SGDLS and CDR2 YYNGEE. Trimming stripped 0 bases from V and 3 bases from J, with 15 bases between. DNA for the CDR3: TGTGCCAGCAGCGTAGCTCCCTCGGCCCTTGACACCGGGGAGCTGTTTTTT. This sequence encodes CASSVAPSALDTGELFF.

This chain uses TRBV7-9 with TRBJ2-2; D remains unclear. From germline, CDR1 is SEHNR and CDR2 FQNEAQ (reference sequence). CDR3 length: 17 amino acids. The ends were cut back, 0 bases at V and 0 bases at J, with 11 bases in the middle. CDR3 sequence reads: CASSLAWRNPNTGELFF. For the CDR3, the DNA is TGTGCCAGCAGCTTAGCGTGGCGGAACCCGAACACCGGGGAGCTGTTTTTT. Based on the CDR3 plus reference TRBV7-9 and TRBJ2-2, the full variable domain is DTGVSQNPRHKITKRGQNVTFRCDPISEHNRLYWYRQTLGQGPEFLTYFQNEAQLEKSRLLSDRFSAERPKGSFSTLEIQRTEQGDSAMYLCASSLAWRNPNTGELFFGEGSRLTVL.

The chain recombines TRBV7-8 with TRBJ2-3; 7 bases are a match to TRBD2. This CDR3 is 16 amino acids long. Trimming took 7 bases from V and 2 from J; bases not matched to a gene: 12. CDR1 and CDR2 from the germline V gene are SGHVS and FQNEAQ. CDR3: CASTFMGGPYTDTQYF. Here the CDR3 DNA reads TGTGCCAGCACGTTCATGGGAGGGCCCTACACAGATACGCAGTATTTT.

CDR3 coding DNA: TGTGCCAGCAGCGCTCCCCCGGGACTAGCGTCGGGAGAGCAGTACTTC. It codes for CASSAPPGLASGEQYF. J is TRBJ2-7 and V is TRBV9; 10 bases match TRBD2. The J segment lost 7 bases and the V segment lost 3 bases, leaving 13 bases of the junction unmatched. Per the germline V gene, CDR1 is SGDLS and CDR2 is YYNGEE. The CDR3 extends over 16 amino acids.

The V call is TRBV27, the J call TRBJ1-2; 10 bases fit TRBD1. V shed 5 bases and J 8 bases; nucleotides not matched to a gene: 5. The CDR3 is made up of 13 amino acids. The germline CDR1 and CDR2 sequences are MNHEY and SMNVEV (reference sequence). CDR3 region: CASSLKGQGGYTF. DNA for the CDR3: TGTGCCAGCAGTCTCAAGGGACAGGGGGGCTACACCTTC.

This clone was detected only a few times. V usage is TRBV9 and J usage is TRBJ2-7; 9 bases are a match to TRBD2. This CDR3 region has 15 residues. Germline CDR1 is SGDLS and CDR2 is YYNGEE. With V trimmed by 4 bases and J by 4 bases, 9 bases remained unmatched. The CDR3 sequence: CASSRSSGRGYEQYF. The CDR3 nucleotides read TGTGCCAGCAGCCGAAGTAGCGGGAGAGGGTACGAGCAGTACTTC.

This chain uses TRBV5-1 with TRBJ2-5; no clear D. CDR1 is SGHRS, CDR2 YFSETQ, per germline. V gave up 0 bases and J gave up 2 bases, with 14 bases separating them. The CDR3 is 16 residues long. CDR3 residues: CASSLELFDDQETQYF. The CDR3 nucleotides read TGCGCCAGCAGCTTGGAACTCTTTGACGATCAAGAGACCCAGTACTTC. Variable domain in full (rest from reference TRBV5-1 and TRBJ2-5): KAGVTQTPRYLIKTRGQQVTLSCSPISGHRSVSWYQQTPGQGLQFLFEYFSETQRNKGNFPGRFSGRQFSNSRSEMNVSTLELGDSALYLCASSLELFDDQETQYFGPGTRLLVL.

The chain combines TRBV7-2 with TRBJ1-1; D gene uncertain. Germline assignment: CDR1 SGHTA and CDR2 FQGNSA. The V end was cut by 6 bases, the J end by 5 bases, with 13 bases between. There are 13 residues in the CDR3. This CDR3 is CASSPWTSTEAFF. The CDR3 DNA reads as TGTGCCAGCAGTCCTTGGACGAGTACTGAAGCTTTCTTT.

This clone was seen a single time. In DNA, the CDR3 is TGCGCCAGCAGACGATCGGGACAGGTGGGATCCTACGAGCAGTACTTC. Translating gives CASRRSGQVGSYEQYF. The chain has TRBV5-1 and TRBJ2-7, with 8 bases that match TRBD1. J gave up 1 base and V 5 bases, and 11 bases lay outside the gene matches. The germline gives CDR1 SGHRS, CDR2 YFSETQ. The CDR3 consists of 16 residues.

V gene TRBV25-1 combines with J gene TRBJ2-5; 7 nucleotides match TRBD2. CDR1 and CDR2 from the germline V gene are MGHDK and SYGVNS. Losses at the gene ends were 1 base for V and 0 bases for J; bases not matched to a gene: 8. This CDR3 is 17 amino acids long. CDR3 in amino acids: CASSELGPSGYQETQYF. The CDR3 DNA reads as TGTGCCAGCAGTGAATTGGGGCCTAGCGGTTACCAAGAGACCCAGTACTTC.